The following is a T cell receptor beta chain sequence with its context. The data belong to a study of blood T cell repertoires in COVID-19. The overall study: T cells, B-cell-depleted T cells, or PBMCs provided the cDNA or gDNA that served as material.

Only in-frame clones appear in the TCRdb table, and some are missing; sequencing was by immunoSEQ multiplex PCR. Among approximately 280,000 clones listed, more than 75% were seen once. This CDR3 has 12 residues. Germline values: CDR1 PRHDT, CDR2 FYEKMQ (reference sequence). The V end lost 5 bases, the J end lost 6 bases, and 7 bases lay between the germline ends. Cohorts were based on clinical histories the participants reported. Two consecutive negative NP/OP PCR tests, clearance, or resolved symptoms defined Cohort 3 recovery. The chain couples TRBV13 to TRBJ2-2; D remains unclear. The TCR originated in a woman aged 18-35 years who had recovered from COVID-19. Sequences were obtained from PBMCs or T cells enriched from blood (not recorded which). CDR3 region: CASSLRPGELFF. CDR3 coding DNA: TGTGCCAGCAGCCTGAGGCCCGGGGAGCTGTTTTTT.